The rows below give T cell receptor beta chains drawn from one sample of a study of cytomegalovirus exposure and HLA in healthy donors. Profiled with immunoSEQ multiplex PCR; TCRdb holds only in-frame clones, not every one. This table has around 75,000 clones, roughly 76% appearing once. Material: PBMCs. The source of these receptors is a man aged 18-30 years in good health and CMV-seronegative. Both conserved end residues are part of each CDR3. The order of the fields is V gene, clone size, D gene, J gene, CDR3 protein, CDR3 DNA. A D gene is named only where the DNA matches it firmly. Size is stated for part of the rows, as once, few or many counts, or as a class when the clone is expanded.

TRBV7-9	NA	NA	TRBJ1-5	CASSLSREGVSNQPQHF	TGTGCCAGCAGCTTAAGCCGGGAGGGGGTTAGCAATCAGCCCCAGCATTTT
TRBV28	NA	NA	TRBJ1-5	CASSPDSHFNQPQHF	TGTGCCAGCAGCCCTGACAGCCACTTCAATCAGCCCCAGCATTTT
TRBV11-3	NA	NA	TRBJ2-5	CASSLQGAETQYF	TGTGCCAGCAGCTTGCAGGGTGCAGAGACCCAGTACTTC
TRBV27	NA	TRBD1	TRBJ1-2	CASTSPGQGYGYTF	TGTGCCAGCACCTCCCCGGGACAGGGGTATGGCTACACCTTC
TRBV4-1	NA	TRBD1	TRBJ2-7	CASSQDSGTGAYEQYF	TGCGCCAGCAGCCAAGACTCCGGGACAGGGGCCTACGAGCAGTACTTC
TRBV11-2	NA	NA	TRBJ1-3	CASSLETQGTGNTIYF	TGTGCCAGCAGCTTAGAGACTCAGGGGACTGGAAACACCATATATTTT
TRBV7-9	NA	NA	TRBJ1-1	CASSLVVSGRHNTEAFF	TGTGCCAGCAGCTTAGTAGTATCAGGGCGACATAACACTGAAGCTTTCTTT
TRBV5-1	NA	TRBD1	TRBJ1-6	CASSLDRWTYNSPLHF	TGCGCCAGCAGTTTGGACAGGTGGACCTATAATTCACCCCTCCACTTT
TRBV30	NA	NA	TRBJ1-1	CAWTRENTEAFF	TGTGCCTGGACGCGGGAGAACACTGAAGCTTTCTTT
TRBV5-1	NA	TRBD1	TRBJ1-3	CASNPGQGNTIYF	TGCGCCAGCAATCCGGGACAGGGAAACACCATATATTTT
TRBV9	NA	NA	TRBJ1-1	CASSAEASLNTEAFF	TGTGCCAGCAGCGCCGAAGCTTCATTGAACACTGAAGCTTTCTTT
TRBV5-4	few	TRBD1	TRBJ1-2	CASSRQGSKLGYTF	TGTGCCAGCAGCCGACAGGGTTCGAAGTTAGGCTACACCTTC
TRBV4-1	NA	NA	TRBJ1-2	CASSQDQTTSNYGYTF	TGCGCCAGCAGCCAAGATCAGACTACCTCTAACTATGGCTACACCTTC
TRBV19	NA	TRBD2	TRBJ2-2	CASSRLAGGGTGELFF	TGTGCCAGTAGTCGGCTAGCGGGGGGTGGCACCGGGGAGCTGTTTTTT
TRBV2	NA	TRBD1	TRBJ2-5	CASSVGQGAATQYF	TGTGCCAGCAGCGTTGGACAGGGGGCTGCGACCCAGTACTTC
TRBV15	NA	TRBD1	TRBJ1-3	CATSRDRGPTGNTIYF	TGTGCCACCAGCAGAGACAGGGGGCCTACGGGAAACACCATATATTTT
TRBV9	NA	TRBD2	TRBJ2-1	CASSVAPGGGSDNEQFF	TGTGCCAGCAGCGTGGCCCCGGGGGGGGGCAGCGACAATGAGCAGTTCTTC
TRBV6-4	once	TRBD2	TRBJ2-1	CASSDKLAGVLNEQFF	TGTGCCAGCAGTGACAAACTAGCGGGGGTTCTCAATGAGCAGTTCTTC
TRBV5-1	few	TRBD1	TRBJ2-1	CASRARDRDNEQFF	TGCGCCAGCAGAGCCCGGGACAGGGACAATGAGCAGTTCTTC
TRBV12-5	NA	NA	TRBJ2-2	CASGLIGGGELFF	TGTGCTAGTGGTTTGATCGGGGGAGGGGAGCTGTTTTTT
TRBV27	NA	NA	TRBJ1-6	CATTVGIWGRVSYNSPLHF	TGTGCCACTACGGTGGGGATTTGGGGGAGGGTCTCCTATAATTCACCCCTCCACTTT
TRBV5-1	NA	TRBD2	TRBJ2-2	CASSSNSGGAGTGELFF	TGCGCCAGCAGCTCGAATAGCGGGGGGGCCGGCACCGGGGAGCTGTTTTTT
TRBV9	NA	TRBD1	TRBJ1-4	CASSGGTGEMMVENEKLFF	TGTGCCAGCAGCGGGGGGACAGGGGAAATGATGGTCGAGAATGAAAAACTGTTTTTT
TRBV4-1	few	TRBD1	TRBJ1-1	CASRSPWDRANTEAFF	TGCGCCAGCAGGAGTCCATGGGACAGGGCGAACACTGAAGCTTTCTTT
TRBV28	NA	NA	TRBJ2-4	CASREGTDIQYF	TGTGCCAGCAGAGAGGGTACGGACATTCAGTACTTC
TRBV11-1	NA	NA	TRBJ2-2	CASSFKPLAGGNTGELFF	TGTGCCAGCAGCTTCAAGCCTCTGGCGGGCGGGAACACCGGGGAGCTGTTTTTT